This TCR beta chain was documented in a study of blood T cell repertoires in COVID-19. About the research overall: COVID-19 samples collected from the United States, Italy and Spain covered acute and convalescent phases. Sources were T cells, B-cell-depleted T cells, or PBMCs; the material itself was cDNA or gDNA.

How the authors handled the data: Amplification with reference gene primers provided the estimates of nucleated cell counts. The table came from immunoSEQ multiplex PCR; TCRdb's copy has only in-frame clones and leaves some out. That table gives V, J and clone size, and the DNA gave D and trimming. Here the sample spans about 140,000 clones, around 87% being singletons. This CDR3 is built from 15 residues. J lost 3 bases, V lost 10 bases, and 13 bases had no gene match. The germline V gene encodes CDR1 LNHDA and CDR2 SQIVND (reference sequence). This clone was counted a few times. The specimen sequenced was peripheral blood. V gene TRBV19 combines with J gene TRBJ1-1; 8 bases map to TRBD1. The TCR was taken from a human donor in a cohort sampled during active COVID-19. The CDR3 nucleotides read TGTGCCACTTGGGGCAGGGGGCTTAGGGACACTGAAGCTTTCTTT. Amino acid sequence: CATWGRGLRDTEAFF. The full variable domain, rest sourced from reference TRBV19 and TRBJ1-1, is DGGITQSPKYLFRKEGQNVTLSCEQNLNHDAMYWYRQDPGQGLRLIYYSQIVNDFQKGDIAEGYSVSREKKESFPLTVTSAQKNPTAFYLCATWGRGLRDTEAFFGQGTRLTVV.